This TCR beta chain was obtained from a study of cytomegalovirus exposure and HLA in healthy donors. Whole-study results and caveats: Within an earlier analysis, most TCR beta V segments proved productive either about 87% or about 30% of the time. Certain indistinguishable V segments, among them TRBV6-2 and TRBV6-3, were excluded. The study labeled about 160 TCR beta chains cytomegalovirus-associated.

PCR was performed using 60 Vbeta and 13 Jbeta primers. TCRdb's copy holds only in-frame clones and misses some; the assay was immunoSEQ multiplex PCR. The data show about 120,000 clones, approximately 80% seen once. The V gene lost 0 bases and the J gene lost 13 bases, with 12 bases spanning the gap. Per the germline V gene, CDR1 is SNHLY and CDR2 is FYNNEI. The CDR3 is 13 amino acids. This clone turned up a few times. Its antigen is still unknown. This TCR was sampled from a human donor in good health. The J gene is TRBJ1-4, the V gene TRBV2; D gene uncertain. The sequencing input was PBMCs. The CDR3, as DNA: TGTGCCAGCAGTGAAGCGGTCTCAGGAGGACTGTTTTTT. Its translation is CASSEAVSGGLFF.